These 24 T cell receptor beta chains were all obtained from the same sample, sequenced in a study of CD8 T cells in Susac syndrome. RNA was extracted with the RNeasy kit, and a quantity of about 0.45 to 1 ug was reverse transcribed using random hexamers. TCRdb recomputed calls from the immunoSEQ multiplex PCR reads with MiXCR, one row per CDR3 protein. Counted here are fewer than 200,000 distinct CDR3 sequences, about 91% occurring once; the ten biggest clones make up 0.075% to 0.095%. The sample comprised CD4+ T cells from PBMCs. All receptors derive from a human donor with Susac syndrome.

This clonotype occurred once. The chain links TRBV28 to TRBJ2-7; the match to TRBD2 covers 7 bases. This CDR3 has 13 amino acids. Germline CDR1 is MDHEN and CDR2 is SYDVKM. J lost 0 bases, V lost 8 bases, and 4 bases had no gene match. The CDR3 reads CASVAGHSYEQYF. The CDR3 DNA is TGTGCCAGCGTAGCGGGCCACTCCTACGAGCAGTACTTC.

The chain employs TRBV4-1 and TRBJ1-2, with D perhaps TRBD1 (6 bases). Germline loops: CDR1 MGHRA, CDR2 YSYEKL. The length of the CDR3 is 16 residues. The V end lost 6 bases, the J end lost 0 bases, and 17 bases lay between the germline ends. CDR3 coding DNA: TGCGCCAGCAGAAGAGTCGGGACACCTACTAACTATGGCTACACCTTC. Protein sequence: CASRRVGTPTNYGYTF.

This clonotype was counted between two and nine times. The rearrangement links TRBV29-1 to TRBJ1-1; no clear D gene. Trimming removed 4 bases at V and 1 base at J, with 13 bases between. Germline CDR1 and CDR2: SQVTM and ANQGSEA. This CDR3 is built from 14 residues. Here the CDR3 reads CSVVGLGSNTEAFF. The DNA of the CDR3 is TGCAGCGTTGTAGGGCTCGGGTCGAACACTGAAGCTTTCTTT.

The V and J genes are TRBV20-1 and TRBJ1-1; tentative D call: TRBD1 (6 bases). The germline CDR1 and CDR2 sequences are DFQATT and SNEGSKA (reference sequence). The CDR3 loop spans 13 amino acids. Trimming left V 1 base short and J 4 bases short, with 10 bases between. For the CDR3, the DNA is TGCAGTGCTAGAGGAGGGGGGGTCACTGAAGCTTTCTTT. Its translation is CSARGGGVTEAFF.

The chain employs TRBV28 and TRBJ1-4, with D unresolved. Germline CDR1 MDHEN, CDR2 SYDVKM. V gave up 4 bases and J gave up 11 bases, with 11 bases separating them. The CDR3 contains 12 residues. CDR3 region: CASSSGGGKLFF. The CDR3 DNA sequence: TGTGCCAGCAGTTCCGGCGGAGGGAAACTGTTTTTT.

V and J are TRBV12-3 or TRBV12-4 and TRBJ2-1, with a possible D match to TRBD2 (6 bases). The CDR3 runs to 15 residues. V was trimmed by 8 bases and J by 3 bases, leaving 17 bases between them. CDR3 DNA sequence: TGTGCCAGCCTAAGGGGAGGACCGGGCTACAATGAGCAGTTCTTC. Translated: CASLRGGPGYNEQFF.

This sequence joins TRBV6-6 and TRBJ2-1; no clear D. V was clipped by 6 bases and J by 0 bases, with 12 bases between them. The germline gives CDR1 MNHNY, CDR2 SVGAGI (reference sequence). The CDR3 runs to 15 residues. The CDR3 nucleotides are TGTGCCAGCAGGCAATATTCAGACTCCTACAATGAGCAGTTCTTC. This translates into CASRQYSDSYNEQFF.

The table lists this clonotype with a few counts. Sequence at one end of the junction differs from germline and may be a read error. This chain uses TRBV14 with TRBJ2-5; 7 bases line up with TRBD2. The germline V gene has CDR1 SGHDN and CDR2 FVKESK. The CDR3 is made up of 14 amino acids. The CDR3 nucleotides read TGTGCCAGCGGAGCGGGACTTAACCAGGAGACCCAGTACTTC. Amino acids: CASGAGLNQETQYF.

CDR3 protein: CASKEVGRGFDNEQFF. The CDR3 region has the DNA TGTGCCAGCAAGGAGGTCGGCAGGGGGTTCGACAATGAGCAGTTCTTC. This sequence joins TRBV2 and TRBJ2-1; 7 bases map to TRBD1. The V and J ends lost 7 bases and 5 bases, in that order; junction bases with no gene match: 14. Germline V gene sequence: CDR1 SNHLY, CDR2 FYNNEI. The CDR3 spans 16 residues.

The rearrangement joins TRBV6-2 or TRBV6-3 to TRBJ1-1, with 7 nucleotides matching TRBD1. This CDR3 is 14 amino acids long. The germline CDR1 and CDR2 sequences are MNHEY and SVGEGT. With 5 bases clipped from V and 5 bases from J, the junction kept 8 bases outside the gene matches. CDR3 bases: TGTGCCAGCAGTCCCAGGGGGAGGCTGACTGAAGCTTTCTTT. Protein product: CASSPRGRLTEAFF.

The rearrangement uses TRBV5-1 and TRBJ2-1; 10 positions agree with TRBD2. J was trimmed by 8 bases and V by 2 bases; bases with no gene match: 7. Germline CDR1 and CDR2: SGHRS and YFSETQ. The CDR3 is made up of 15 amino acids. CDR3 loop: CASSLASGRSYEQFF. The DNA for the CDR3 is TGCGCCAGCAGCTTAGCTAGCGGGAGAAGCTATGAGCAGTTCTTC.

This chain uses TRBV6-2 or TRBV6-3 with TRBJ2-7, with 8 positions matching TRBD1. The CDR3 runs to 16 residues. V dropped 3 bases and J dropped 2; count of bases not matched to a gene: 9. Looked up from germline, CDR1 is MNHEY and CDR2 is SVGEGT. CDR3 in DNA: TGTGCCAGCAGTTATCTCTCAGGGGGCTTTCCCTACGAGCAGTACTTC. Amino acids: CASSYLSGGFPYEQYF.

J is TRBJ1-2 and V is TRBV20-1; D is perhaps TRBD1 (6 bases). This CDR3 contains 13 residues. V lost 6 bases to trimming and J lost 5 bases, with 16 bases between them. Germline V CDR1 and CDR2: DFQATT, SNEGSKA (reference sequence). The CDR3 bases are TGCAGTGCGATACTCGACAGGTCATATGGCTACACCTTC. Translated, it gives CSAILDRSYGYTF.

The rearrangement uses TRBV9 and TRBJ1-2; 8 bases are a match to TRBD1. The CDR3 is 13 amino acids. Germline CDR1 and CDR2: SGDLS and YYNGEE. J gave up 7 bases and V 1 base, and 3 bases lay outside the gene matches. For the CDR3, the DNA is TGTGCCAGCAGCGTACAGGGGGCGGGTGGCTACACCTTC. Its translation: CASSVQGAGGYTF. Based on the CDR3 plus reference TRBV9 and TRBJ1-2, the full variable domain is DSGVTQTPKHLITATGQRVTLRCSPRSGDLSVYWYQQSLDQGLQFLIQYYNGEERAKGNILERFSAQQFPDLHSELNLSSLELGDSALYFCASSVQGAGGYTFGSGTRLTVV.

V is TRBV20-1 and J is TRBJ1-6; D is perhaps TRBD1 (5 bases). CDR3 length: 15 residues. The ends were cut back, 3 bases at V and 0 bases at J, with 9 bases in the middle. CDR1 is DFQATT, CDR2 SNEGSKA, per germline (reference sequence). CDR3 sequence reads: CSARGPSSYNSPLHF. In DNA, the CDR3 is TGCAGTGCTAGGGGGCCTAGCTCCTATAATTCACCCCTCCACTTT.

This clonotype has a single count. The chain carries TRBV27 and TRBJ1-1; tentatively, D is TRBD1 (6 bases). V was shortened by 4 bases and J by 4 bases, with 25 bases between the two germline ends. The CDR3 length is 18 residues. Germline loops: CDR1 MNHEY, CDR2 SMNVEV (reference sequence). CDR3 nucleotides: TGTGCCAGCAGTTCTCTTAGTGGAAGCTTAACAGGGTCCACTGAAGCTTTCTTT. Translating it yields CASSSLSGSLTGSTEAFF.

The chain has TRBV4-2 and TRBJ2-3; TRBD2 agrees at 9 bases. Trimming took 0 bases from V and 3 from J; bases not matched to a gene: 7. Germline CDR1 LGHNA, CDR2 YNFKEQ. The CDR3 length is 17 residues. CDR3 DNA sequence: TGTGCCAGCAGCCAAGATATCAGCGGGAGGCGGACAGATACGCAGTATTTT. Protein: CASSQDISGRRTDTQYF.

The CDR3, as DNA: TGTGCCAGCCACACAGAGGCGAGCGAGCAGTACTTC. It is translated as CASHTEASEQYF. The chain employs TRBV27 and TRBJ2-7; D is uncertain. CDR3 length: 12 amino acids. The V gene's germline CDR1 is MNHEY and CDR2 SMNVEV (reference sequence). V dropped 8 bases and J dropped 6 bases, with 14 bases sitting between them.

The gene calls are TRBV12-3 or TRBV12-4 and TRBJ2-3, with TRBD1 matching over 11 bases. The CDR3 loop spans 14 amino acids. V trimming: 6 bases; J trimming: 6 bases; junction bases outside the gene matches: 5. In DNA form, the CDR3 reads TGTGCCAGCAGCGGGACAGGGGGTGCGGATACGCAGTATTTT. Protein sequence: CASSGTGGADTQYF.

The DNA for the CDR3 is TGTGCCATCAGTGGTGGCGAGACCCAGTACTTC. This gives the protein CAISGGETQYF. The V and J genes are TRBV10-3 and TRBJ2-5, with D unresolved. Between the trimmed V and J ends, which lost 4 bases and 5 bases, there was a span of 5 bases. The CDR3 spans 11 residues. Per the germline V gene, CDR1 is ENHRY and CDR2 is SYGVKD.

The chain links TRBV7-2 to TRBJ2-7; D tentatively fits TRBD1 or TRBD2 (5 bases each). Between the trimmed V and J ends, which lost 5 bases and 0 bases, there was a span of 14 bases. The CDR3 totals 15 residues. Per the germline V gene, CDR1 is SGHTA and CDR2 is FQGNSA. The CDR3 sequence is CASSKGAGRSYEQYF. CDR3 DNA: TGTGCCAGCAGCAAAGGGGCGGGCCGCTCCTACGAGCAGTACTTC.

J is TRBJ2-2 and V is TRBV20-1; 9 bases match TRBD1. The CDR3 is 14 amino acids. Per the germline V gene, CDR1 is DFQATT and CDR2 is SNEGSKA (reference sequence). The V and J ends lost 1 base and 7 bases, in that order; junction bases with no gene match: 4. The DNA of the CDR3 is TGCAGTGCTAGAGGGGACAGGGATAACGGGGAGCTGTTTTTT. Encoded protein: CSARGDRDNGELFF.

CDR3 protein: CASSLWDRRETQYF. In DNA, the CDR3 is TGTGCCAGCAGCTTATGGGACAGAAGAGAGACCCAGTACTTC. The V and J genes are TRBV11-3 and TRBJ2-5, with 7 bases identical to TRBD1. Germline values: CDR1 SGHNT, CDR2 YENEEA. The junction had 4 bases not matched to a gene; V was cut back by 2 bases and J by 4 bases. The CDR3 is made up of 14 amino acids.

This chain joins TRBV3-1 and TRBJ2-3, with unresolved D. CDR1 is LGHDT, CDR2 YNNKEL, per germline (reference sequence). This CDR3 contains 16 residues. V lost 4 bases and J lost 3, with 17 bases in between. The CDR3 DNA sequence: TGTGCCAGCAGCCGCCGCACAATGGCGCTAACAGATACGCAGTATTTT. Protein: CASSRRTMALTDTQYF.